This TCR beta chain stems from a study of graft-versus-host responses after intestinal transplantation. On this clone: No antigen is known for it.

Here immunoSEQ multiplex PCR was the method, and the copy in TCRdb shows in-frame clones only, minus some. The sample yields about 90,000 clones, about 93% seen once. CDR3 length: 14 residues. The germline V and J ends were trimmed by 3 bases and 5 bases, with 13 bases remaining between them. The germline V gene encodes CDR1 SGHTA and CDR2 FQGNSA. The sample was unstimulated CD8+ T cells sorted from spleen or lymph node cells, taken before transplant. This TCR was recovered from a human donor who was the organ donor for an intestinal transplant. The rearrangement uses TRBV7-2 and TRBJ1-2; tentative D call: TRBD1 (5 bases). CDR3 DNA sequence: TGTGCCAGCAGCTTCCACTCCCAGGGATATGGCTACACCTTC. Its translation: CASSFHSQGYGYTF.